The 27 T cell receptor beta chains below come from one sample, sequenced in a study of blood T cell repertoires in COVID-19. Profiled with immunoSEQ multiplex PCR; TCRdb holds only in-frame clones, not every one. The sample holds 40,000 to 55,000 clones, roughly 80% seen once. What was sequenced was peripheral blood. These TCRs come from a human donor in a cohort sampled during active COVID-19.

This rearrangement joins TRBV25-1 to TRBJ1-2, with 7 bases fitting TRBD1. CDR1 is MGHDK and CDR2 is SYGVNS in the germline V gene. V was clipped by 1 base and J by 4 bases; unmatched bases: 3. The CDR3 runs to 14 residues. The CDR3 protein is CASSESGTVYGYTF. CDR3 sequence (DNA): TGTGCCAGCAGTGAATCCGGGACAGTCTATGGCTACACCTTC.

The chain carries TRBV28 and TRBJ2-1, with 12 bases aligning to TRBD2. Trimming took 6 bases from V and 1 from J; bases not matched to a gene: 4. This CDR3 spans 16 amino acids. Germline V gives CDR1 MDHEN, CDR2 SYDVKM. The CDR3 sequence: CASSQTSGGSYNEQFF. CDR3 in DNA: TGTGCCAGCAGCCAGACTAGCGGGGGTTCCTACAATGAGCAGTTCTTC.

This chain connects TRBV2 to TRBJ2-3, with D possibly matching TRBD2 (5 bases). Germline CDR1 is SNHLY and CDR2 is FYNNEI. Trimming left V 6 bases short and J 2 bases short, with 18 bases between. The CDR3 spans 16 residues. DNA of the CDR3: TGTGCCAGCAGACCCAGCGGCTTGAGCCCCACAGATACGCAGTATTTT. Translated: CASRPSGLSPTDTQYF.

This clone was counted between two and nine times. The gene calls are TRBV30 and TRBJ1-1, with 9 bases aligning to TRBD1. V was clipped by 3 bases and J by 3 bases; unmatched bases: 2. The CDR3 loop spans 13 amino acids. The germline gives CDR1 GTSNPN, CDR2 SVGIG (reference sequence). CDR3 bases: TGTGCCTGGAGGAGGGACAGGGACACTGAAGCTTTCTTT. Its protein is CAWRRDRDTEAFF.

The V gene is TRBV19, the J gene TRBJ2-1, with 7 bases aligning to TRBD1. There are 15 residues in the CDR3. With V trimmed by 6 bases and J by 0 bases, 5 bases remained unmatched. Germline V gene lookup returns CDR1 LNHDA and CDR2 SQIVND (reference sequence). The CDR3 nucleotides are TGTGCCAGTAGCCCGACAGGGAGCTCCTACAATGAGCAGTTCTTC. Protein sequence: CASSPTGSSYNEQFF. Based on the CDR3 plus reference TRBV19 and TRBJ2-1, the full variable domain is DGGITQSPKYLFRKEGQNVTLSCEQNLNHDAMYWYRQDPGQGLRLIYYSQIVNDFQKGDIAEGYSVSREKKESFPLTVTSAQKNPTAFYLCASSPTGSSYNEQFFGPGTRLTVL.

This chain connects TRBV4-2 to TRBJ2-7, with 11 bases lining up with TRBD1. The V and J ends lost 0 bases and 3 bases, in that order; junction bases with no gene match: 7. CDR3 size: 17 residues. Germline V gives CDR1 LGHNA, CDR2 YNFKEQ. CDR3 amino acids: CASSQEVGTGGLYEQYF. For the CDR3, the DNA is TGTGCCAGCAGCCAAGAGGTAGGGACAGGGGGACTCTACGAGCAGTACTTC.

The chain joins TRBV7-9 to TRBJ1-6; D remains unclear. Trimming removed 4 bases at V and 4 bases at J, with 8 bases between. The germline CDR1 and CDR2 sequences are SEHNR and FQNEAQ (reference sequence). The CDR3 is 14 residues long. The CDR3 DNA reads TGTGCCAGCAGCTCCGGGTTTTATAATTCACCCCTCCACTTT. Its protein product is CASSSGFYNSPLHF.

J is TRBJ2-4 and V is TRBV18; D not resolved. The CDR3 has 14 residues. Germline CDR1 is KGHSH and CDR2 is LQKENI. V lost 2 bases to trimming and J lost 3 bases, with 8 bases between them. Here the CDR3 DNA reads TGTGCCAGCTCACCAACAGAGAGCAAAAACATTCAGTACTTC. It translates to CASSPTESKNIQYF. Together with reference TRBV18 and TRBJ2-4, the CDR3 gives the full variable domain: NAGVMQNPRHLVRRRGQEARLRCSPMKGHSHVYWYRQLPEEGLKFMVYLQKENIIDESGMPKERFSAEFPKEGPSILRIQQVVRGDSAAYFCASSPTESKNIQYFGAGTRLSVL.

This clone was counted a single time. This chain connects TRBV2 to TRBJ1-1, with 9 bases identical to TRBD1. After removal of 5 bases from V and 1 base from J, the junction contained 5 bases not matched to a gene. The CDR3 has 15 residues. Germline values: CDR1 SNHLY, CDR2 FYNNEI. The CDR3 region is CASSILGQGNTEAFF. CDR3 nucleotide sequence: TGTGCCAGCAGTATACTGGGACAGGGGAACACTGAAGCTTTCTTT.

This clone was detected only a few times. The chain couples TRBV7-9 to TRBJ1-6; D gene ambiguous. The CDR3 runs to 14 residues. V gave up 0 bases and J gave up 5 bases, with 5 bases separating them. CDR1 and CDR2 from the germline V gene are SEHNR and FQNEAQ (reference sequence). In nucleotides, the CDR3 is TGTGCCAGCAGCTTAGCGACAAATAATTCACCCCTCCACTTT. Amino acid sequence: CASSLATNNSPLHF.

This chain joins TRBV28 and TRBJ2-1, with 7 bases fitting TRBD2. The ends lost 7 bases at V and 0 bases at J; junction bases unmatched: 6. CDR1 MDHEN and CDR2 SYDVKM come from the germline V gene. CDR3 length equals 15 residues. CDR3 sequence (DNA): TGTGCCAGCATCGGTAGCGGGTTCTCCTACAATGAGCAGTTCTTC. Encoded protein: CASIGSGFSYNEQFF.

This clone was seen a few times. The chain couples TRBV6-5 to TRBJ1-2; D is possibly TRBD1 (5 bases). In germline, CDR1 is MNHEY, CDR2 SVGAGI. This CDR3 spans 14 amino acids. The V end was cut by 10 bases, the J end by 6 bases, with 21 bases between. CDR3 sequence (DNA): TGTGCCACCACCCCACCACTGGAGGGGCATGGCTACACCTTC. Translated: CATTPPLEGHGYTF.

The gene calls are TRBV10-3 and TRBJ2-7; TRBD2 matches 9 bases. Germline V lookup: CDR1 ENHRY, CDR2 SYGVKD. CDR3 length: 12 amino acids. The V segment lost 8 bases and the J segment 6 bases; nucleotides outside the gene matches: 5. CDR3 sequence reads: CAIFSGSGEQYF. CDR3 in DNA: TGTGCCATCTTTAGCGGGAGTGGCGAGCAGTACTTC.

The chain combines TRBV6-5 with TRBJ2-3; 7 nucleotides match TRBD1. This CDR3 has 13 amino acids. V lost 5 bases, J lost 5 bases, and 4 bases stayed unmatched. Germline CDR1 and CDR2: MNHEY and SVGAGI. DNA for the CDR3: TGTGCCAGCAGTAGGGGGCGCGAAGATACGCAGTATTTT. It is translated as CASSRGREDTQYF.

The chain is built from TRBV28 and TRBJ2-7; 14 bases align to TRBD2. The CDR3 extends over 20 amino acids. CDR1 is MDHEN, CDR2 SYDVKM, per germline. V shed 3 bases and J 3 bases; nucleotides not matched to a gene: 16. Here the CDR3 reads CASSFYWGQETSGGGYEQYF. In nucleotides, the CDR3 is TGTGCCAGCAGTTTCTACTGGGGACAGGAGACTAGCGGGGGGGGCTACGAGCAGTACTTC.

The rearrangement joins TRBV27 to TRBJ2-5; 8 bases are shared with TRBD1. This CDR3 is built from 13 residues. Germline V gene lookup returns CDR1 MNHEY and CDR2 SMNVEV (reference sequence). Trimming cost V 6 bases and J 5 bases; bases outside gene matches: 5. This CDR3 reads CASSQQGDETQYF. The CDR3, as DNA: TGTGCCAGCAGCCAACAGGGGGACGAGACCCAGTACTTC.

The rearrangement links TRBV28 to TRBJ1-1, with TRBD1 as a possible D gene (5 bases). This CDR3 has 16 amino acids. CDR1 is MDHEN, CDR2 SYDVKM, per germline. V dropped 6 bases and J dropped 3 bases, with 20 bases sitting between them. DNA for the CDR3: TGTGCCAGCAGAACACTTACCCCTCGGGGGGACACTGAAGCTTTCTTT. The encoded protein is CASRTLTPRGDTEAFF.

The DNA for the CDR3 is TGTGCCAGCAGCCGCCTGACTAGCGGCACAGATACGCAGTATTTT. Translating gives CASSRLTSGTDTQYF. The chain uses TRBV7-3 and TRBJ2-3, with TRBD2 identical over 8 bases. This CDR3 region has 15 residues. Trimming removed 5 bases from V and 1 base from J; junction bases left unmatched: 5. Looked up from germline, CDR1 is SGHTA and CDR2 is FQGTGA.

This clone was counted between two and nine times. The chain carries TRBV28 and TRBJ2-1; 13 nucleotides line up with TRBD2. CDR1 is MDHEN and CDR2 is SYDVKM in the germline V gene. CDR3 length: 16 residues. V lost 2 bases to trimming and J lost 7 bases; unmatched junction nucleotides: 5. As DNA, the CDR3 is TGTGCCAGCAGTTTACTAGGACTAGCGGGAGATAATGAGCAGTTCTTC. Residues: CASSLLGLAGDNEQFF.

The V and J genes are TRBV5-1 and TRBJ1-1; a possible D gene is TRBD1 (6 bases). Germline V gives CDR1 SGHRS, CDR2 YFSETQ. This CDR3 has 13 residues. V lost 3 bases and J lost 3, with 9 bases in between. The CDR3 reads CASSSQGDTEAFF. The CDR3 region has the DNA TGCGCCAGCAGCTCACAGGGTGACACTGAAGCTTTCTTT.

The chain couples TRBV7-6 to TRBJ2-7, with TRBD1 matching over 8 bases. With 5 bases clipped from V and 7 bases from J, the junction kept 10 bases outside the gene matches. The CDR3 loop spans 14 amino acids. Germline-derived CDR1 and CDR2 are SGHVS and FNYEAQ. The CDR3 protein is CASSPRQGAHEQYF. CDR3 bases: TGTGCCAGCAGCCCCCGCCAGGGGGCTCATGAGCAGTACTTC.

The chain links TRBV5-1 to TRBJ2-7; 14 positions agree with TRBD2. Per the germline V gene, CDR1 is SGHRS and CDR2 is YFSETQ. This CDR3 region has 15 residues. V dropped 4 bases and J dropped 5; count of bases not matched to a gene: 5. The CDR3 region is CASSGLAGGSNEQYF. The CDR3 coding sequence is TGCGCCAGCAGCGGACTAGCGGGAGGTAGCAACGAGCAGTACTTC.

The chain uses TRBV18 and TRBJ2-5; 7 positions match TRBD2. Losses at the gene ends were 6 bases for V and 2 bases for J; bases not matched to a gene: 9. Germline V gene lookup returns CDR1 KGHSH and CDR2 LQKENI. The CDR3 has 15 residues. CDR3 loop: CASSPTGGTQETQYF. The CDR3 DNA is TGTGCCAGCTCCCCGACGGGAGGTACTCAAGAGACCCAGTACTTC.

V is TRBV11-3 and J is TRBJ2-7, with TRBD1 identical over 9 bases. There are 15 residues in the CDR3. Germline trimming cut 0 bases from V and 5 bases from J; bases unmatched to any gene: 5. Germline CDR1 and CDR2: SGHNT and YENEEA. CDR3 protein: CASSLDTGGADEQYF. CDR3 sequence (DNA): TGTGCCAGCAGCTTAGATACAGGGGGCGCGGACGAGCAGTACTTC.

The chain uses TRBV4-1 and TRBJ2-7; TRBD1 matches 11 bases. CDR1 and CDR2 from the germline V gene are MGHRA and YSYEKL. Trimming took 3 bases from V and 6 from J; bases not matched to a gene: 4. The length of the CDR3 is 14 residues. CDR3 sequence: CASSHPGQGGEQYF. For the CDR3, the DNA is TGCGCCAGCAGCCACCCGGGACAGGGGGGCGAGCAGTACTTC.

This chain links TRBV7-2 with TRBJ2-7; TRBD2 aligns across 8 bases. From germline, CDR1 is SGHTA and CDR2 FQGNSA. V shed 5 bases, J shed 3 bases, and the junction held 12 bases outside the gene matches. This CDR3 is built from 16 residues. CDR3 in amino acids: CASSTHLTSVYYEQYF. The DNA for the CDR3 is TGTGCCAGCAGCACCCACCTGACTAGCGTTTACTACGAGCAGTACTTC.

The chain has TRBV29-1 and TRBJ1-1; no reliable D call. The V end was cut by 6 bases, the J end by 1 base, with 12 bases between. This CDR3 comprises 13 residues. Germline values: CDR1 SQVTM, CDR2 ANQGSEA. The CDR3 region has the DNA TGCAGCGTCCCAAGGACTGGGAACACTGAAGCTTTCTTT. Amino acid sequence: CSVPRTGNTEAFF.